This T cell receptor (beta chain) came from a study of cytomegalovirus exposure and HLA in healthy donors. Whole-study findings and limits: CMV antigen specificity of three CMV-associated chains was confirmed in vitro. DRB1 had the most TCR associations and HLA-C the fewest, a later analysis found, with rates varying by HLA locus. A later analysis reportedly found that, within productive TCRs, an Asian-associated ancestry cluster had fewer N-insertions than the mean observed across the approximately 690 donors. Reports credit the classifier with highly specific, highly sensitive diagnosis of cytomegalovirus status.

As concerns this clone: Its antigen is unidentified.

CDR3 size: 14 residues. Looked up from germline, CDR1 is SGHDT and CDR2 is YYEEEE. V shed 5 bases, J shed 1 base, and the junction held 5 bases outside the gene matches. The PCR ran on 60 Vbeta and 13 Jbeta primers. Here immunoSEQ multiplex PCR was the method, and the copy in TCRdb shows in-frame clones only, minus some. The sample has 150,000 to 200,000 clones; approximately 81% are singletons. Material for sequencing was PBMCs. The sequence derives from a young man in good health and CMV-seronegative. The rearrangement joins TRBV5-6 to TRBJ2-7, with 8 bases fitting TRBD2. The CDR3 reads CASRGGGQSYEQYF. DNA for the CDR3: TGTGCCAGCAGAGGCGGGGGGCAATCCTACGAGCAGTACTTC.